The following is a T cell receptor beta chain sequence with its context. The antigen this receptor binds is unknown. Base qualities are not at hand, and no much larger clone is one base apart. TCRbeta CDR3 regions were amplified from genomic DNA using the immunoSEQ Assay, a bias-controlled multiplex PCR. On the study's bioinformatics: Nucleated cell counts per sample were estimated from amplification of reference gene primers within the assay. Sequence reads were collapsed and filtered to measure the absolute abundance of every unique TCRbeta CDR3 rearrangement. For each sample, productive Simpson clonality was calculated as the square root of Simpson's diversity index over productive rearrangements. What TCRdb holds here is the immuneACCESS table cut down to in-frame rearrangements. Part of the clones is not present; checked against another copy, under half of the missing clones reflect an unresolved V gene, and the others are unexplained. V and J calls and clone size are given by that table; D and trimming were obtained from the DNA. Counted in this sample were approximately 50,000 clones; about 81% of them appeared once. More than 30% of the sample goes to the ten largest clones.

This record belongs to a study of blood T cell repertoires in COVID-19 (dated by TCRdb to 2018 to 2020). Looking at the study overall: Samples covering the acute and convalescent phases of COVID-19 were provided by collaborators in the United States, Italy and Spain. The material from the prospective study consisted of cDNA or gDNA derived from T cells, B-cell-depleted T cells, or PBMCs. Subjects who had been exposed to COVID-19, were actively infected with it, or had recovered from it provided the deeply sampled blood TCRbeta repertoires that made up the dataset. The repertoires were released in a freely available public database intended as a resource for research on the immune response to SARS-CoV-2. Samples were obtained from the ongoing ImmuneRACE study (first 160 participants) and from 1,254 subjects provided by 6 global collaborators. The sample metadata nearly always contained a de-identified subject ID, COVID-19 status, age in years and sex. Where available, HLA class I and class II types were taken from metadata supplied by the sample provider and were not determined by assay-based typing. Results and caveats for the whole study, not just this receptor: The quantity of clinical and demographic metadata differed by source and by participant and was supplied without curation.

Germline trimming: 6 bases from V, 2 bases from J; junction bases outside gene matches: 4. The CDR3 goes from the cysteine to the phenylalanine over 13 residues. Just the 39-base CDR3 DNA is kept, in frame starting at base 1. Looking up the germline V gene yields CDR1 MNHEY and CDR2 SVGAGI. In Seattle, one collaborating source enrolled patients while the infection was active and tracked those patients longitudinally over the course of disease. Whole blood was collected in K2EDTA tubes by collaborating institutions according to the institutions' own protocols. Collaborator samples were shipped for TCRbeta analysis as frozen whole blood, isolated PBMCs, or DNA extracted from either sample type.

Sequenced sample: peripheral blood. Recombination linked TRBV6-5 to TRBJ2-7; TRBD1 fits 7 bases in the junction. The clonotype was recovered from a man aged 55 to 70 with COVID-19, enrolled during active disease. The CDR3 is CASSSQGAYEQYF. The DNA sequence is TGTGCCAGCAGCTCTCAGGGGGCCTACGAGCAGTACTTC.